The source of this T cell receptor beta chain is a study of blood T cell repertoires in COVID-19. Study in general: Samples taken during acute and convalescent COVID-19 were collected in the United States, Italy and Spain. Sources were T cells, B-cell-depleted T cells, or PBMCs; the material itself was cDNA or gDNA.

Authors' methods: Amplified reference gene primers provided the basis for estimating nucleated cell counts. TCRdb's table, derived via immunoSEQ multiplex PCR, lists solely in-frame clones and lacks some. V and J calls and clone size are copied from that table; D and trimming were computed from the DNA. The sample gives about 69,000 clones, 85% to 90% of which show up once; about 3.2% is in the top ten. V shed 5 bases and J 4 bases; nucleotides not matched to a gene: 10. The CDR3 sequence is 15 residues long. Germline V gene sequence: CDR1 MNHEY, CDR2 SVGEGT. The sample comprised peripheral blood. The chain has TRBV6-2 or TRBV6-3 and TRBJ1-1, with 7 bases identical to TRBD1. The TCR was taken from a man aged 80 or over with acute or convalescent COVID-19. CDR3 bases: TGTGCCAGCAGTCCACGGCTAGGGACAGCCACTGAAGCTTTCTTT. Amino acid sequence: CASSPRLGTATEAFF.